The clone carrying this T cell receptor (beta chain) was observed once. These data are taken from a study of blood T cell repertoires in COVID-19. The protocol was immunoSEQ multiplex PCR, while the TCRdb copy is restricted to in-frame clones and leaves out a portion. The sample has fewer than 30,000 clones; roughly 87% are singletons. The CDR3 runs 20 residues. V was cut by 5 bases and J by 0 bases, with 25 bases left in between. Germline V gene data show CDR1 as LNHDA and CDR2 as SQIVND (reference sequence). The chain uses TRBV19 and TRBJ1-4; D unresolved. The sample taken for sequencing was peripheral blood. The clonotype was recovered from a human donor in a cohort sampled during active COVID-19. For the CDR3, the DNA is TGTGCCAGTAGTCGACGTGGGGTAAAGGCTAGCGCGGCAACTAATGAAAAACTGTTTTTT. Protein product: CASSRRGVKASAATNEKLFF. Supplemented by reference TRBV19 and TRBJ1-4, the full variable domain reads DGGITQSPKYLFRKEGQNVTLSCEQNLNHDAMYWYRQDPGQGLRLIYYSQIVNDFQKGDIAEGYSVSREKKESFPLTVTSAQKNPTAFYLCASSRRGVKASAATNEKLFFGSGTQLSVL.